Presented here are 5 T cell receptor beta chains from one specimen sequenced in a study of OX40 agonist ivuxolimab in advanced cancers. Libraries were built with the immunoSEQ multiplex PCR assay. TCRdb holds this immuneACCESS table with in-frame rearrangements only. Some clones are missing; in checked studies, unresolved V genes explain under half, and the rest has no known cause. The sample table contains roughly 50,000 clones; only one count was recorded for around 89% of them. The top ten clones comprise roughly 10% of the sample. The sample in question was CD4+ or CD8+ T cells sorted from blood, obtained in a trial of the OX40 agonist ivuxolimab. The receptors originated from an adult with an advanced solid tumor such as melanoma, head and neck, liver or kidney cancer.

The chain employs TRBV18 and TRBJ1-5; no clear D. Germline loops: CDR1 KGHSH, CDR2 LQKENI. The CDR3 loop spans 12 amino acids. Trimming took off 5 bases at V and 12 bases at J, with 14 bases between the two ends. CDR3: CASSSIPWDQHF. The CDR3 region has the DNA TGTGCCAGCTCATCTATCCCCTGGGACCAGCATTTT.

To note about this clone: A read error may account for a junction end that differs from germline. CDR3 protein: CAISDPTAHYNGQFF. CDR3 DNA: TGTGCCATCAGCGATCCTACCGCTCACTACAATGGGCAGTTCTTC. This rearrangement joins TRBV10-3 to TRBJ2-1, with D uncertain. The V gene's germline CDR1 is ENHRY and CDR2 SYGVKD. This CDR3 has 15 residues.

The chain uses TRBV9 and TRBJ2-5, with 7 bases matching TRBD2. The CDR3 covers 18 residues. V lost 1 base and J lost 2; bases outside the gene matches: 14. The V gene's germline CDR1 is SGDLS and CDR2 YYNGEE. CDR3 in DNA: TGTGCCAGCAGCGTACCCAACGGGGAGCGGGGAACACAAGAGACCCAGTACTTC. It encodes CASSVPNGERGTQETQYF. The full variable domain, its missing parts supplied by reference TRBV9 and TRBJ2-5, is DSGVTQTPKHLITATGQRVTLRCSPRSGDLSVYWYQQSLDQGLQFLIQYYNGEERAKGNILERFSAQQFPDLHSELNLSSLELGDSALYFCASSVPNGERGTQETQYFGPGTRLLVL.

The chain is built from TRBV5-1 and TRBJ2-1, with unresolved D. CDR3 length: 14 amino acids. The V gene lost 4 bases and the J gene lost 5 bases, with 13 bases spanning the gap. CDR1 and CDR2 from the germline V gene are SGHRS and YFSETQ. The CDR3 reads CASSPGSMDNEQFF. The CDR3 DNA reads TGCGCCAGCAGCCCGGGTAGTATGGACAATGAGCAGTTCTTC.

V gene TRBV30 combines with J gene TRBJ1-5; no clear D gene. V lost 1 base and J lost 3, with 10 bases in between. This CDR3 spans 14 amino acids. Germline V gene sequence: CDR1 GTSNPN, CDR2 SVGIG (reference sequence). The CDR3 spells CAWSESAFNQPQHF. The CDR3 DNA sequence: TGTGCCTGGAGTGAGTCAGCCTTCAATCAGCCCCAGCATTTT.